These 8 T cell receptor beta chains originate from one sample sequenced in a study of T-cell reconstitution after alpha-beta-depleted transplantation in children (dated by TCRdb to the mid-2010s). Per the publication, the treatment or condition label means: allogeneic hematopoietic cell transplantation with graft depleted of TCRalphabeta T cells and CD19 B cells. The library was obtained by PCR. Sequencing used an Illumina HiSeq 2500. To normalize quantification of the TCRbeta repertoire, the TCR libraries were built with molecular barcoding that relied on unique molecular identifiers. Starting from the raw public reads, TCRdb applied fastp trimming at Q25, assembled clones with MiXCR and retained in-frame beta chains. Rows matching on CDR3 protein sequence are summarized as one entry with the most common DNA and genes. The sample table contains about 980,000 distinct CDR3 sequences; only one count was recorded for 25% to 30% of them. The ten largest clones take up about 28% of the sample.

The specimen comprised PBMCs, mostly from graft donor cells, sampled 360 days after TCRalphabeta/CD19-depleted stem cell transplant. The receptor set was obtained from a boy less than two years old who had a stem cell transplant for SCID, so the T cells may come from the graft donor.

V is TRBV20-1 and J is TRBJ1-5, with D unresolved. V gave up 0 bases and J gave up 7 bases, with 16 bases separating them. Germline values: CDR1 DFQATT, CDR2 SNEGSKA (reference sequence). The CDR3 totals 15 residues. DNA of the CDR3: TGCAGTGCTAGAGATTCCGGGGTCGGACGCCAGCCCCAGCATTTT. Encoded protein: CSARDSGVGRQPQHF.

This chain uses TRBV24-1 with TRBJ2-6; D might be TRBD2 (6 bases). V was clipped by 4 bases and J by 0 bases, with 9 bases between them. Germline V lookup: CDR1 KGHDR, CDR2 SFDVKD. This CDR3 spans 16 amino acids. The CDR3 is CATSDPGGSGANVLTF. For the CDR3, the DNA is TGTGCCACCAGTGACCCCGGGGGCTCTGGGGCCAACGTCCTGACTTTC.

In this sample, this clonotype turned up a few times. The chain employs TRBV4-1 and TRBJ2-2; possible D gene TRBD1, 6 bases. This CDR3 comprises 13 residues. CDR1 and CDR2 from the germline V gene are MGHRA and YSYEKL. Trimming took 3 bases from V and 8 from J, leaving 10 bases between them. CDR3 loop: CASSQIQGGELFF. For the CDR3, the DNA is TGCGCCAGCAGCCAGATACAGGGAGGGGAGCTGTTTTTT.

This clonotype has just a few counts. The V call is TRBV4-2, the J call TRBJ2-2; D remains unclear. This CDR3 spans 17 amino acids. CDR1 is LGHNA, CDR2 YNFKEQ, per germline. Trimming cost V 2 bases and J 2 bases, with 15 bases left between them. In DNA form, the CDR3 reads TGTGCCAGCAGCCAATCCGAGGTGCTGCGAAACACCGGGGAGCTGTTTTTT. Amino acids: CASSQSEVLRNTGELFF.

The gene calls are TRBV10-3 and TRBJ2-2; 8 bases are a match to TRBD2. Unmatched junction bases numbered 7, after V lost 8 bases and J lost 5 bases. Germline V gene sequence: CDR1 ENHRY, CDR2 SYGVKD. The CDR3 is made up of 14 amino acids. The CDR3 DNA sequence: TGTGCCATCGGGGGACTAGTACAAACCGGGGAGCTGTTTTTT. Translation: CAIGGLVQTGELFF.

This clonotype was found a few times. The rearrangement uses TRBV3-1 and TRBJ2-3; possibly TRBD1 for D (5 bases). The CDR3 length is 15 residues. The ends were cut back, 5 bases at V and 1 base at J, with 13 bases in the middle. Germline values: CDR1 LGHDT, CDR2 YNNKEL (reference sequence). The CDR3 here is CASSLKGLRTDTQYF. DNA for the CDR3: TGTGCCAGCAGCTTAAAGGGGCTCCGCACAGATACGCAGTATTTT.

The gene calls are TRBV5-4 and TRBJ2-2; TRBD1 aligns across 9 bases. V trimming: 4 bases; J trimming: 7 bases; junction bases outside the gene matches: 5. Germline V gives CDR1 SGHNT, CDR2 YYREEE (reference sequence). This CDR3 has 14 residues. Here the CDR3 DNA reads TGTGCCAGCAGCAGGACAGGGGATATCGGGGAGCTGTTTTTT. This translates into CASSRTGDIGELFF.

The V and J genes are TRBV7-9 and TRBJ2-5, with a tentative D call TRBD2 (6 bases). This CDR3 is 14 amino acids long. Trimming shortened V by 1 base and J by 7 bases, and 13 bases separated the two germline ends. CDR1 and CDR2 from the germline V gene are SEHNR and FQNEAQ (reference sequence). The CDR3 here is CASSLELALGTQYF. The CDR3 nucleotides read TGTGCCAGCAGCTTAGAACTAGCACTTGGGACCCAGTACTTC.